A selection of T cell receptor beta chains follows, all from one sample in a study of blood T cell repertoires in COVID-19. The repertoire was sequenced with immunoSEQ multiplex PCR; TCRdb's copy has only in-frame clones and lacks some. The sample includes over 200,000 clones, 87% seen only once; the top ten take 10% to 11%. Sample: PBMCs or T cells enriched from blood (not recorded which). These TCRs come from a man between 25 and 39 years old who had recovered from COVID-19. Each CDR3 is given with its conserved first and last residue. A D gene is named only where the DNA matches it firmly. The size field is filled for only some rows; it gives once, few, many or a size class.

TRBV7-3	NA	TRBJ2-7	NA	CASSLTPGDEQYF	TGTGCCAGCAGCTTAACCCCAGGGGACGAGCAGTACTTC
TRBV28	TRBD1	TRBJ2-7	once	CASSTAGTGNYEQYF	TGTGCCAGCAGTACGGCCGGGACAGGGAACTACGAGCAGTACTTC
TRBV7-9	NA	TRBJ1-2	few	CASSEIRGSGYTF	TGTGCCAGCAGCGAAATCCGGGGGAGTGGCTACACCTTC
TRBV21-1	NA	TRBJ2-7	NA	CASSKIAPSGSYEQYF	TGTGCCAGCAGCAAAATTGCGCCTAGCGGTTCCTACGAGCAGTACTTC
TRBV5-4	TRBD1	TRBJ2-3	NA	CASSLEGYDRGVQYF	TGTGCCAGCAGCCTGGAAGGATACGACAGGGGGGTGCAGTATTTT
TRBV19	NA	TRBJ1-1	NA	CASSVSTNTEAFF	TGTGCCAGTAGTGTATCGACAAACACTGAAGCTTTCTTT
TRBV9	NA	TRBJ2-2	few	CASSAQGYTGELFF	TGTGCCAGCAGCGCACAGGGTTACACCGGGGAGCTGTTTTTT
TRBV18	TRBD2	TRBJ2-1	once	CASSPDRSSGGRTRSDNEQFF	TGTGCCAGCTCACCAGACAGATCTAGCGGAGGGAGAACTAGATCCGACAATGAGCAGTTCTTC
TRBV7-2	TRBD2	TRBJ2-1	NA	CASSSWTSGSNEQFF	TGTGCCAGCAGCTCCTGGACTAGTGGGTCGAATGAGCAGTTCTTC
TRBV12-3/TRBV12-4	NA	TRBJ1-1	once	CASSLAHRVEF	TGTGCCAGCAGTTTAGCCCACAGGGTAGAGTTT
TRBV21-1	NA	TRBJ1-3	few	CASSKACWGENTIYF	TGTGCCAGCAGCAAAGCTTGCTGGGGAGAGAACACCATATATTTT
TRBV5-4	NA	TRBJ2-3	NA	CASSLARQPTDTQYF	TGTGCCAGCAGCTTGGCTAGGCAGCCCACAGATACGCAGTATTTT
TRBV3-1/TRBV3-2	TRBD1	TRBJ2-7	once	CASSFRQGSYEQYF	TGTGCCAGCAGCTTCAGACAGGGTTCCTACGAGCAGTACTTC
TRBV30	NA	TRBJ2-7	NA	CAWSSRRVGSYEQYF	TGTGCCTGGAGCAGTAGGAGGGTAGGGTCCTACGAGCAGTACTTC
TRBV14	NA	TRBJ1-5	NA	CASSQGFGNQPQHF	TGTGCCAGCAGCCAAGGGTTCGGTAATCAGCCCCAGCATTTT
TRBV18	TRBD2	TRBJ2-1	few	CASSPAAGGTYNEQFF	TGTGCCAGCTCACCTGCGGCGGGGGGGACTTACAATGAGCAGTTCTTC
TRBV19	NA	TRBJ1-6	NA	CPKGLSARNSYNSPLHF	TGTCCGAAGGGACTTTCGGCAAGGAACTCCTATAATTCACCCCTCCACTTT
TRBV7-9	NA	TRBJ1-2	NA	CASSHGQNYGYTF	TGTGCCAGCAGCCACGGACAGAACTATGGCTACACCTTC
TRBV18	TRBD1	TRBJ2-3	once	CASSPVLGQGSTDTQYF	TGTGCCAGCTCACCGGTCCTGGGACAGGGGAGCACAGATACGCAGTATTTT
TRBV19	NA	TRBJ1-1	NA	CASSIGAGEGSTEAFF	TGTGCCAGTAGTATAGGGGCAGGGGAAGGAAGCACTGAAGCTTTCTTT
TRBV6-4	NA	TRBJ1-5	NA	CASDHGQGGGNQPQHF	TGTGCCAGCGACCACGGGCAGGGAGGTGGAAATCAGCCCCAGCATTTT
TRBV19	TRBD1	TRBJ2-7	NA	CASSDEGTGDEQYF	TGTGCCAGTTCCGACGAGGGGACAGGGGATGAGCAGTACTTC
TRBV12-3/TRBV12-4	NA	TRBJ1-3	NA	CASRVTGGNTIYF	TGTGCCAGCAGGGTTACGGGGGGAAACACCATATATTTT
TRBV7-8	NA	TRBJ2-1	NA	CASSLVGVSYNEQFF	TGTGCCAGCAGCTTAGTCGGGGTTTCCTACAATGAGCAGTTCTTC
TRBV19	TRBD1	TRBJ1-2	NA	CASSIQGGENYGYTF	TGTGCCAGTAGTATACAGGGGGGTGAGAACTATGGCTACACCTTC
TRBV4-3	TRBD1	TRBJ2-2	once	CASSQDWDRYTGELFF	TGCGCCAGCAGCCAAGATTGGGACAGATACACCGGGGAGCTGTTTTTT
TRBV6-5	TRBD1	TRBJ1-2	NA	CASNGQAERYGYTF	TGTGCCAGCAATGGACAGGCTGAAAGATATGGCTACACCTTC
TRBV28	TRBD1	TRBJ1-4	NA	CASSRDRGSPATNEKLFF	TGTGCCAGCAGTCGGGACAGGGGGTCGCCTGCAACTAATGAAAAACTGTTTTTT
TRBV28	NA	TRBJ1-5	NA	CASSLPYQPQHF	TGTGCCAGCAGTTTACCTTATCAGCCCCAGCATTTT
TRBV30	TRBD1	TRBJ2-7	NA	CAWSRRDRESYEQYF	TGTGCCTGGAGCCGAAGGGACAGGGAGTCCTACGAGCAGTACTTC
TRBV18	NA	TRBJ1-3	NA	CASSSGLPSAGNTIYF	TGTGCCAGCTCATCAGGGTTACCTTCGGCTGGAAACACCATATATTTT
TRBV5-5	NA	TRBJ1-4	NA	CASSSTGVNEKLFF	TGTGCCAGCAGCTCTACAGGAGTTAATGAAAAACTGTTTTTT
TRBV24-1	NA	TRBJ2-7	once	CATEAGESGSYEQYF	TGTGCCACCGAGGCCGGGGAAAGCGGCTCCTACGAGCAGTACTTC
TRBV29-1	TRBD1	TRBJ2-7	NA	CSVGTGTYYEQYF	TGCAGCGTGGGGACAGGGACCTACTACGAGCAGTACTTC
TRBV6-5	TRBD1	TRBJ1-4	NA	CASRTPGQGYEKLFF	TGTGCCAGCAGAACGCCGGGACAGGGCTACGAAAAACTGTTTTTT
TRBV27	NA	TRBJ2-3	NA	CASSGDYKRGTDTQYF	TGTGCCAGCAGTGGCGACTACAAGCGGGGCACAGATACGCAGTATTTT
TRBV12-3/TRBV12-4	NA	TRBJ1-5	NA	CASSSTRGAQHF	TGTGCCAGCAGCTCTACCAGGGGAGCCCAGCATTTT
TRBV7-2	NA	TRBJ2-5	NA	CASSLEQGQETQYF	TGTGCCAGCAGCTTAGAACAGGGCCAAGAGACCCAGTACTTC